These 29 T cell receptor beta chains came from one sample sequenced in a study of shared clonotypes between healthy human individuals. Method: immunoSEQ multiplex PCR; TCRdb's copy keeps in-frame clones and lacks some. This sample has millions of clones, with approximately 93% found just once. What was sequenced was naive CD4+ T cells from PBMCs. The sample's subset: CD45RA+ positively selected. Source of these receptors: a young man in good health. Some clones in this sample may be carry-over from other donors' samples.

This chain uses TRBV6-1 with TRBJ2-1, with D possibly TRBD1 on 6 matching bases. Germline CDR1 is MNHNS and CDR2 is SASEGT. The CDR3 has 12 amino acids. The V end lost 8 bases, the J end lost 6 bases, and 11 bases lay between the germline ends. The CDR3 region has the DNA TGTGCCAGCGGTGGACAGAGCAATGAGCAGTTCTTC. Protein product: CASGGQSNEQFF.

This sequence joins TRBV6-5 and TRBJ2-1; a possible D gene is TRBD1 (6 bases). Deletions cut 5 bases from V and 9 bases from J, with 14 bases between. The CDR3 totals 13 residues. From germline, CDR1 is MNHEY and CDR2 SVGAGI. Written as DNA, the CDR3 is TGTGCCAGCAGTCTACAGGGTTTATCTGAGCAGTTCTTC. Its translation: CASSLQGLSEQFF.

This clone is a singleton in its sample. The chain employs TRBV9 and TRBJ2-1; D gene uncertain. V was cut by 1 base and J by 8 bases, with 22 bases left in between. This CDR3 is 17 amino acids long. The V gene's germline CDR1 is SGDLS and CDR2 YYNGEE. The CDR3 sequence is CASSVSRSTRTTDEQFF. In DNA form, the CDR3 reads TGTGCCAGCAGCGTATCGCGGAGCACACGCACAACTGATGAGCAGTTCTTC. Full variable domain (missing parts from reference TRBV9 and TRBJ2-1): DSGVTQTPKHLITATGQRVTLRCSPRSGDLSVYWYQQSLDQGLQFLIQYYNGEERAKGNILERFSAQQFPDLHSELNLSSLELGDSALYFCASSVSRSTRTTDEQFFGPGTRLTVL.

Notes on this clone: Other DNA sequences in this specimen translate into the identical CDR3. The rearrangement joins TRBV5-1 to TRBJ2-1; D is possibly TRBD2 (6 bases). The CDR3 runs 15 residues. V gave up 4 bases and J gave up 4 bases, with 15 bases separating them. Germline assignment: CDR1 SGHRS and CDR2 YFSETQ. The CDR3: CASSPVAGTYNEQFF. For the CDR3, the DNA is TGCGCCAGCAGCCCTGTCGCCGGGACTTACAATGAGCAGTTCTTC.

The chain uses TRBV6-5 and TRBJ2-7, with 10 bases aligning to TRBD2. V dropped 6 bases and J dropped 3; count of bases not matched to a gene: 5. This CDR3 has 14 amino acids. Germline V gives CDR1 MNHEY, CDR2 SVGAGI. The CDR3 region is CASRASGSIYEQYF. CDR3 in DNA: TGTGCCAGCAGGGCTAGCGGGAGTATCTACGAGCAGTACTTC.

This chain links TRBV6-1 with TRBJ1-4; tentatively, D is TRBD1 (6 bases). Germline-derived CDR1 and CDR2 are MNHNS and SASEGT. Trimming took 4 bases from V and 5 from J, leaving 11 bases between them. CDR3 length: 14 amino acids. CDR3 amino acids: CASSVTGINEKLFF. The CDR3, as DNA: TGTGCCAGCAGTGTGACAGGAATCAATGAAAAACTGTTTTTT.

The chain combines TRBV9 with TRBJ1-1; 8 positions agree with TRBD1. J was trimmed by 5 bases and V by 0 bases; bases with no gene match: 9. The CDR3 has 16 amino acids. The germline gives CDR1 SGDLS, CDR2 YYNGEE. CDR3 nucleotides: TGTGCCAGCAGCGTAGCCCCCCAGGGGGCCGGTACTGAAGCTTTCTTT. As protein: CASSVAPQGAGTEAFF.

In its sample, this clone was seen once. V usage is TRBV6-5 and J usage is TRBJ2-1, with 14 bases fitting TRBD2. The CDR3 extends over 16 amino acids. Germline trimming cut 4 bases from V and 9 bases from J; bases unmatched to any gene: 8. Per germline, CDR1 MNHEY and CDR2 SVGAGI. The CDR3 protein is CASSSKGTSGSVEQFF. The DNA of the CDR3 is TGTGCCAGCAGTTCAAAGGGGACTAGCGGGAGTGTTGAGCAGTTCTTC.

To note about this clone: Other DNA sequences within the sample encode an identical CDR3. In nucleotides, the CDR3 is TGTGCCAGCAGCTTTGGACAGGGGTCCTACAATGAGCAGTTCTTC. This translates into CASSFGQGSYNEQFF. The J gene is TRBJ2-1, the V gene TRBV7-7, with 9 bases lining up with TRBD1. The CDR3 is made up of 15 amino acids. Germline lookup yields CDR1 SSHAT and CDR2 FNYEAQ (reference sequence). V trimming: 3 bases; J trimming: 1 base; junction bases outside the gene matches: 1.

The V call is TRBV5-1, the J call TRBJ2-7, with 8 bases aligning to TRBD1. The CDR3 consists of 15 residues. The junction had 10 bases not matched to a gene; V was cut back by 3 bases and J by 5 bases. From germline, CDR1 is SGHRS and CDR2 YFSETQ. The CDR3 sequence: CASSSYQGARNEQYF. CDR3 nucleotides: TGCGCCAGCAGCTCGTACCAGGGGGCGCGGAACGAGCAGTACTTC.

With respect to this clone: A much bigger clone sits one base away, suggesting this may be a read error. CDR3 amino acids: CASSVGQGNYGYTF. Written as DNA, the CDR3 is TGTGCCAGCAGCGTTGGACAGGGGAACTATGGCTACACCTTC. The chain carries TRBV7-9 and TRBJ1-2; TRBD1 matches 9 bases. Trimming removed 5 bases from V and 2 bases from J; junction bases left unmatched: 3. Germline lookup yields CDR1 SEHNR and CDR2 FQNEAQ (reference sequence). The CDR3 covers 14 residues. Full variable domain (remainder filled in from reference TRBV7-9 and TRBJ1-2): DTGVSQNPRHKITKRGQNVTFRCDPISEHNRLYWYRQTLGQGPEFLTYFQNEAQLEKSRLLSDRFSAERPKGSFSTLEIQRTEQGDSAMYLCASSVGQGNYGYTFGSGTRLTVV.

This sequence joins TRBV6-6 and TRBJ1-2, with D possibly being TRBD1 (5 bases). V lost 4 bases, J lost 4 bases, and 13 bases lay in between. The CDR3 has 14 residues. The germline V gene has CDR1 MNHNY and CDR2 SVGAGI (reference sequence). This CDR3 is CASSSSMGVYGYTF. CDR3 bases: TGTGCCAGCAGTTCCTCAATGGGGGTCTATGGCTACACCTTC.

The chain is built from TRBV4-1 and TRBJ2-5; 10 nucleotides match TRBD2. In germline, CDR1 is MGHRA, CDR2 YSYEKL. The junction had 13 bases not matched to a gene; V was cut back by 0 bases and J by 9 bases. This CDR3 spans 17 amino acids. The CDR3 here is CASSQDYLLAGDRPQYF. The CDR3 DNA reads as TGCGCCAGCAGCCAAGATTACCTTCTAGCGGGAGATCGGCCCCAGTACTTC.

The CDR3 DNA reads as TGTGCCAGCAGCTTAGCGTCGACAGGGCGGTACGAGCAGTACTTC. This codes for CASSLASTGRYEQYF. The rearrangement uses TRBV11-1 and TRBJ2-7; 7 nucleotides match TRBD1. Germline assignment: CDR1 SGHAT and CDR2 FQDESV (reference sequence). This CDR3 is 15 amino acids long. The V and J ends lost 0 bases and 4 bases, in that order; junction bases with no gene match: 6.

The chain employs TRBV5-1 and TRBJ1-4, with D uncertain. V gave up 7 bases and J gave up 3 bases, with 10 bases separating them. CDR1 and CDR2 from the germline V gene are SGHRS and YFSETQ. The CDR3 covers 13 residues. The CDR3 DNA sequence: TGCGCCAGCCGCTCTTGGGCTAATGAAAAACTGTTTTTT. It translates to CASRSWANEKLFF.

With respect to this clone: Other DNA sequences within the sample encode an identical CDR3. The chain combines TRBV5-1 with TRBJ2-1; D possibly corresponds to TRBD2 (6 bases). Germline CDR1 is SGHRS and CDR2 is YFSETQ. This CDR3 is 15 amino acids long. Trimming left V 0 bases short and J 2 bases short, with 9 bases between. As DNA, the CDR3 is TGCGCCAGCAGCTTGGGCCTAGCGACCTACAATGAGCAGTTCTTC. Translated: CASSLGLATYNEQFF.

The chain links TRBV5-4 to TRBJ1-1; D gene uncertain. The germline V and J ends were trimmed by 1 base and 3 bases, with 13 bases remaining between them. Germline V gives CDR1 SGHNT, CDR2 YYREEE (reference sequence). This CDR3 comprises 15 residues. DNA of the CDR3: TGTGCCAGCAGCTTGAACCGACCTCAGGACACTGAAGCTTTCTTT. Translated: CASSLNRPQDTEAFF.

The chain joins TRBV11-3 to TRBJ2-7; D not certain. Germline V gene lookup returns CDR1 SGHNT and CDR2 YENEEA. Trimming took off 5 bases at V and 0 bases at J, with 11 bases between the two ends. The CDR3 length is 14 residues. The CDR3 nucleotides read TGTGCCAGCAGCGTCGGCCGGGCCTCCTACGAGCAGTACTTC. This translates into CASSVGRASYEQYF.

The DNA for the CDR3 is TGTGCCAGCAGCTCCAATCTAGCGGGAACTAGCACAGATACGCAGTATTTT. This translates into CASSSNLAGTSTDTQYF. V gene TRBV11-2 combines with J gene TRBJ2-3; 9 bases fit TRBD2. After removal of 4 bases from V and 0 bases from J, the junction contained 8 bases not matched to a gene. From germline, CDR1 is SGHAT and CDR2 FQNNGV. The CDR3 totals 17 residues.

V is TRBV6-1 and J is TRBJ2-1; D perhaps matches TRBD2 (6 bases). With 1 base removed from V and 7 bases from J, the gap between germline ends came to 8 bases. The CDR3 sequence is 13 residues long. Germline V gene data show CDR1 as MNHNS and CDR2 as SASEGT. CDR3 protein: CASSEEGRNEQFF. For the CDR3, the DNA is TGTGCCAGCAGTGAAGAGGGGAGGAATGAGCAGTTCTTC.

The rearrangement joins TRBV28 to TRBJ2-7, with no clear D. Per the germline V gene, CDR1 is MDHEN and CDR2 is SYDVKM. This CDR3 has 15 residues. V was clipped by 2 bases and J by 3 bases, with 14 bases between them. CDR3: CASSLALSVVYEQYF. The DNA of the CDR3 is TGTGCCAGCAGTTTAGCTCTTAGTGTGGTCTACGAGCAGTACTTC.

The chain recombines TRBV7-2 with TRBJ1-4, with TRBD1 identical over 7 bases. Germline lookup yields CDR1 SGHTA and CDR2 FQGNSA. V dropped 4 bases and J dropped 8; count of bases not matched to a gene: 10. CDR3 length: 15 amino acids. CDR3 residues: CASSWRQGSIEKLFF. The CDR3, as DNA: TGTGCCAGCAGCTGGCGACAGGGTTCGATAGAAAAACTGTTTTTT.

This clone turned up a few times. The genes are TRBV6-5 and TRBJ1-1; D uncertain. V was pared by 5 bases and J by 11 bases, with 15 bases between. The CDR3 extends over 12 amino acids. CDR1 and CDR2 (germline): MNHEY, SVGAGI. CDR3: CASSQSRSGAFF. CDR3 bases: TGTGCCAGCAGTCAAAGTCGGTCTGGGGCTTTCTTT.

The chain combines TRBV28 with TRBJ2-7, with D perhaps matching TRBD1 or TRBD2 (5 bases each). Trimming took 4 bases from V and 1 from J, leaving 17 bases between them. The CDR3 sequence is 16 residues long. The germline V gene has CDR1 MDHEN and CDR2 SYDVKM. CDR3: CASSSPAGADSYEQYF. CDR3 bases: TGTGCCAGCAGTTCACCCGCCGGGGCGGATTCCTACGAGCAGTACTTC.

J is TRBJ2-6 and V is TRBV15, with unresolved D. Per the germline V gene, CDR1 is LNHNV and CDR2 is YYDKDF (reference sequence). Trimming took 1 base from V and 0 from J, leaving 10 bases between them. The length of the CDR3 is 17 residues. This CDR3 is CATSRGVRDSGANVLTF. Written as DNA, the CDR3 is TGTGCCACCAGCAGAGGCGTCAGAGACTCTGGGGCCAACGTCCTGACTTTC.

This rearrangement joins TRBV7-8 to TRBJ2-7; D might be TRBD1 (5 bases). V was trimmed by 5 bases and J by 2 bases, leaving 16 bases between them. The CDR3 spans 15 residues. Germline assignment: CDR1 SGHVS and CDR2 FQNEAQ. CDR3 protein: CASSQQALGTYEQYF. The CDR3 DNA follows: TGTGCCAGCAGCCAACAGGCTCTAGGCACCTACGAGCAGTACTTC.

The genes are TRBV4-1 and TRBJ1-6; D gene unclear. The CDR3 runs to 15 residues. CDR1 is MGHRA, CDR2 YSYEKL, per germline. The V and J ends lost 0 bases and 10 bases respectively, with 13 bases between them. The CDR3 sequence is CASSQDPGRSSPLHF. CDR3 nucleotide sequence: TGCGCCAGCAGCCAAGACCCGGGGAGAAGCTCACCCCTCCACTTT.

V is TRBV30 and J is TRBJ2-7, with D maybe TRBD2 (6 bases). Deletions cut 5 bases from V and 2 bases from J, with 25 bases between. The CDR3 consists of 17 residues. The V gene's germline CDR1 is GTSNPN and CDR2 SVGIG (reference sequence). The CDR3 coding sequence is TGTGCCTGGGGGCCCACCGGCCTAGCGCAGATTACCTACGAGCAGTACTTC. Translating it yields CAWGPTGLAQITYEQYF.

V and J are TRBV6-5 and TRBJ1-1; tentative D call: TRBD1 (5 bases). Germline V CDR1 and CDR2: MNHEY, SVGAGI. The CDR3 contains 13 residues. Trimming took off 2 bases at V and 4 bases at J, with 8 bases between the two ends. CDR3 coding DNA: TGTGCCAGCAGTTACGAGGGGACCACTGAAGCTTTCTTT. It codes for CASSYEGTTEAFF.